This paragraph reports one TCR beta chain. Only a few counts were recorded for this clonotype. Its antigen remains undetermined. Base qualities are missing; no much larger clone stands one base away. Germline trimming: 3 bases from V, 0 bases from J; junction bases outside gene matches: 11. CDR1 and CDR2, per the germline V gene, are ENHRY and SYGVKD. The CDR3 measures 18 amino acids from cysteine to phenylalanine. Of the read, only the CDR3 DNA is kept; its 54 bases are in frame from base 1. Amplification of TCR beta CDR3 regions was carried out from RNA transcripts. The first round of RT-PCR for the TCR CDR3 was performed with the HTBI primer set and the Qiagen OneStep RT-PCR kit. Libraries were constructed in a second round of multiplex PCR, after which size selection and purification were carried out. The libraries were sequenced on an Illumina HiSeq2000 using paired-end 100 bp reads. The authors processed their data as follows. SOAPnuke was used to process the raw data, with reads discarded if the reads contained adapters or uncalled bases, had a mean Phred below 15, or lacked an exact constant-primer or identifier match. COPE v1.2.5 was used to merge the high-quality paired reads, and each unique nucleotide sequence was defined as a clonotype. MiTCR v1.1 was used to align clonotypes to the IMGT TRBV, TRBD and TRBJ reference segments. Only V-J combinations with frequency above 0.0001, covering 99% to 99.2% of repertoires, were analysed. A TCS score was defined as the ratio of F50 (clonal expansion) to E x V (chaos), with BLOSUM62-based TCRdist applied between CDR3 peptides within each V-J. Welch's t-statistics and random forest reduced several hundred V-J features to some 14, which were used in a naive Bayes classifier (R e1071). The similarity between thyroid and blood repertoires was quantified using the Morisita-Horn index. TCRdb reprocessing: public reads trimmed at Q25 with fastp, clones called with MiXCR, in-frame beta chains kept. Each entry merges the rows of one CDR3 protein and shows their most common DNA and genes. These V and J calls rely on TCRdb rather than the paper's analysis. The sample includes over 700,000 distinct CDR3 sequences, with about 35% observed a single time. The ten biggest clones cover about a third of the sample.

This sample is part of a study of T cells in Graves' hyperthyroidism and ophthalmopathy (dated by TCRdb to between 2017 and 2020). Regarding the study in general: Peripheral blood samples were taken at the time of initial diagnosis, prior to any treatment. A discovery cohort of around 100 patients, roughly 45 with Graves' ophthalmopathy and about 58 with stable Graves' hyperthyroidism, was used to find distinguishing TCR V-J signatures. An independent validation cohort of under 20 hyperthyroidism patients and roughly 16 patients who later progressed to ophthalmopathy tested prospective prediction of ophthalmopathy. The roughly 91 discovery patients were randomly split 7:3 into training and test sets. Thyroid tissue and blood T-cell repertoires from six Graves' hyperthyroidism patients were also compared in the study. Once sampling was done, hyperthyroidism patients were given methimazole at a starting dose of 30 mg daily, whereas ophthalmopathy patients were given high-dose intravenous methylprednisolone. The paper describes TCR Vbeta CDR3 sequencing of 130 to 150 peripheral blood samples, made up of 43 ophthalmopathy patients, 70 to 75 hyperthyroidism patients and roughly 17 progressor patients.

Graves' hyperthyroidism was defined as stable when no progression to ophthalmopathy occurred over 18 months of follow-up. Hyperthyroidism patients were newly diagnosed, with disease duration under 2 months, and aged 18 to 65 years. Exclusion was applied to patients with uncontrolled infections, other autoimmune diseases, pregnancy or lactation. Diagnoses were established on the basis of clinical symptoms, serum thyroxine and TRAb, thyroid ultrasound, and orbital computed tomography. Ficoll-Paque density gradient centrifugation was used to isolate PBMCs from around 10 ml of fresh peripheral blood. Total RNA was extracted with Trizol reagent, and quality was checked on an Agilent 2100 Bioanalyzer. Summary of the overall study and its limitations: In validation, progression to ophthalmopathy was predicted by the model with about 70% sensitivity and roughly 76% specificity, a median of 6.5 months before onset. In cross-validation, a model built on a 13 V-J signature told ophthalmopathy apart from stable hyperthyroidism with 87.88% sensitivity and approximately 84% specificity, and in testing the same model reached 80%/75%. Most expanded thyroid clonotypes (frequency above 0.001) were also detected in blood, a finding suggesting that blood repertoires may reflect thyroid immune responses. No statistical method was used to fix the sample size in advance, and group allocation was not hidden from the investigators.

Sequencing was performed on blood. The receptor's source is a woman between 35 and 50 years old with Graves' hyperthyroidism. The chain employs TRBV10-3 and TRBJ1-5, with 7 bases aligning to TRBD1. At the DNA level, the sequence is TGTGCCATCAGTGACATTACAGGGGACCCTTATAGCAATCAGCCCCAGCATTTT. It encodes CAISDITGDPYSNQPQHF.